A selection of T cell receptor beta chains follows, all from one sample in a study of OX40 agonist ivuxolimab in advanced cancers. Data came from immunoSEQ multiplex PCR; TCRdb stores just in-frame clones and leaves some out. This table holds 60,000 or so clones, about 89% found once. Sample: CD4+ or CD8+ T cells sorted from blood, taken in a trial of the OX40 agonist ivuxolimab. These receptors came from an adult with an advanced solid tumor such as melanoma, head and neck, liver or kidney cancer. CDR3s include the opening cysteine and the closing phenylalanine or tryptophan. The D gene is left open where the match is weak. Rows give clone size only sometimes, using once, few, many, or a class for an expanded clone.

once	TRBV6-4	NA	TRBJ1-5	CASSYQIGTPQHF	TGTGCCAGCAGTTACCAGATAGGGACTCCCCAGCATTTT
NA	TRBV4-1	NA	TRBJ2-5	CASSSAVQETQYF	TGCGCCAGTTCTTCGGCGGTTCAAGAGACCCAGTACTTC
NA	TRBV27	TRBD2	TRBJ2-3	CASSHPSSGGSWDTQYF	TGTGCCAGCAGCCACCCCTCTAGCGGGGGATCCTGGGATACGCAGTATTTT
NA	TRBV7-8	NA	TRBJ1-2	CASSLGSGGAGYGYTF	TGTGCCAGCAGCTTAGGGTCGGGGGGGGCTGGCTATGGCTACACCTTC
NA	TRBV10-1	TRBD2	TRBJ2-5	CASSDGPSGQETQYF	TGCGCCAGCAGTGATGGCCCTAGCGGGCAAGAGACCCAGTACTTC
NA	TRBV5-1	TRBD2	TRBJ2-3	CASSLEAWGGPDTQYF	TGCGCCAGCAGCTTGGAGGCTTGGGGGGGTCCAGATACGCAGTATTTT
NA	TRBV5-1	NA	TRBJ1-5	CASSLGIGGSQPQHF	TGCGCCAGCAGCTTGGGGATTGGAGGGAGCCAGCCCCAGCATTTT
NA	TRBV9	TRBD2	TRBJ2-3	CASSSSGAGGTDTQYF	TGTGCCAGCAGCTCCTCGGGAGCGGGGGGCACAGATACGCAGTATTTT
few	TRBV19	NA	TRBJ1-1	CASSGGWNTEAFF	TGTGCCAGCTCGGGGGGCTGGAACACTGAAGCTTTCTTT
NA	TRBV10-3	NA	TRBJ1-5	CAISASDSRSNQPQHF	TGTGCCATCAGTGCTTCGGACAGCCGAAGCAATCAGCCCCAGCATTTT
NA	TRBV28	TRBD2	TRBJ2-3	CASIVAGSRTDTQYF	TGTGCCAGCATCGTAGCGGGATCCCGCACAGATACGCAGTATTTT
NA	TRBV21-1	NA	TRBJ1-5	CASSKAPARGHAQPQHF	TGTGCCAGCAGCAAAGCGCCAGCGAGGGGGCATGCTCAGCCCCAGCATTTT
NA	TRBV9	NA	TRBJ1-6	CASSPGQNNSPLHF	TGTGCCAGCAGCCCCGGACAGAATAATTCACCCCTCCACTTT
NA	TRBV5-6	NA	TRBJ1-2	CASSLVGNDKANGYTF	TGTGCCAGCAGCTTGGTCGGGAACGACAAAGCGAATGGCTACACCTTC
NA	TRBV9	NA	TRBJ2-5	CASSPTQETQYF	TGTGCCAGCAGCCCGACCCAAGAGACCCAGTACTTC
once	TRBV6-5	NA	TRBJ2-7	CASNSYEQYF	TGTGCCAGCAACAGCTACGAGCAGTACTTC
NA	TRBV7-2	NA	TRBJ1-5	CASSLGVALGNQPQHF	TGTGCCAGCAGCTTGGGGGTGGCTTTAGGGAATCAGCCCCAGCATTTT
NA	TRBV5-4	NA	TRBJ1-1	CASSLVQGEAFF	TGTGCCAGCAGCTTGGTTCAGGGCGAAGCTTTCTTT
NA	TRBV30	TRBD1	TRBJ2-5	CAWRPRTGYQETQYF	TGTGCCTGGAGACCCAGGACAGGTTACCAAGAGACCCAGTACTTC
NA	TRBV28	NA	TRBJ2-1	CASSPPALREFF	TGTGCCAGCAGTCCCCCCGCCCTCAGGGAGTTCTTC
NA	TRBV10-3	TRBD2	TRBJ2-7	CAISRLAGGIEQYF	TGTGCCATCAGTCGGCTAGCGGGGGGAATCGAGCAGTACTTC
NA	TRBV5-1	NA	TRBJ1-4	CASSLGGPGAEKLFF	TGCGCCAGCAGCTTGGGGGGGCCAGGGGCCGAAAAACTGTTTTTT
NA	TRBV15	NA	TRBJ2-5	CATSRDPQPQETQYF	TGTGCCACCAGCAGAGATCCACAGCCACAAGAGACCCAGTACTTC
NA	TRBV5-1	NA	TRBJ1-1	CASREQGSYTEAFF	TGCGCCAGCAGGGAACAGGGCTCTTACACTGAAGCTTTCTTT
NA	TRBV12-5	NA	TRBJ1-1	CASGLVQGSGSNTEAFF	TGTGCTAGTGGTTTGGTACAGGGTTCAGGGTCGAACACTGAAGCTTTCTTT
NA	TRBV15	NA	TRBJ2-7	CATSRDWDTSGSSEQYF	TGTGCCACCAGCAGAGATTGGGACACGTCTGGGAGTAGCGAGCAGTACTTC
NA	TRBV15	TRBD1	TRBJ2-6	CATSSTLGDRRVLTGANVLTF	TGTGCCACCAGCAGCACCCTGGGGGACAGGAGGGTTCTTACTGGGGCCAACGTCCTGACTTTC
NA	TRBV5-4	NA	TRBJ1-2	CASSQEVRSNYGYTF	TGTGCCAGCAGCCAAGAGGTCAGGAGCAACTATGGCTACACCTTC
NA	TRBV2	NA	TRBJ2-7	CASSALVTVSLEQYF	TGTGCCAGCAGTGCACTGGTTACCGTCAGTCTCGAGCAGTACTTC
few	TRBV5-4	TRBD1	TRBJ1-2	CASSPGQGNYGYTF	TGTGCCAGCAGCCCCGGACAGGGCAACTATGGCTACACCTTC
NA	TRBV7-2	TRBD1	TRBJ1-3	CASSARTGISGNTIYF	TGTGCCAGCAGCGCGCGGACAGGGATCTCTGGAAACACCATATATTTT
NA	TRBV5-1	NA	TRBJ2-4	CASSLSGTEPNIQYF	TGCGCCAGCAGCTTGTCAGGGACGGAACCAAACATTCAGTACTTC
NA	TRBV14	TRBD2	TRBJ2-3	CASSQDFGLAGTTDTQYF	TGTGCCAGCAGCCAAGACTTCGGGCTAGCGGGGACTACAGATACGCAGTATTTT
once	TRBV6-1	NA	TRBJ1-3	CASRFLSGNTIYF	TGTGCCAGCAGATTCCTCTCTGGAAACACCATATATTTT
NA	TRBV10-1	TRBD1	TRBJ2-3	CASSDRETDTQYF	TGCGCCAGCAGCGACAGGGAAACAGATACGCAGTATTTT
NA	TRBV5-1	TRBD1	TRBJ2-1	CASSLAGTGYNEQFF	TGCGCCAGCAGCTTGGCCGGGACAGGGTACAATGAGCAGTTCTTC
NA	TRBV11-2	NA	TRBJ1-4	CASSPAGGIRANEKLFF	TGTGCCAGCAGCCCCGCGGGGGGGATTAGGGCTAATGAAAAACTGTTTTTT
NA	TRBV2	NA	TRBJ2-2	CASRVEGISGELFF	TGTGCCAGCAGGGTGGAGGGAATTTCCGGGGAGCTGTTTTTT
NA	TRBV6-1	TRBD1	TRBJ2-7	CASIIRTGLAYEQYF	TGTGCCAGCATCATCCGGACAGGTCTCGCCTACGAGCAGTACTTC
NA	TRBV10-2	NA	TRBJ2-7	CASSDRRLAVYEQYF	TGCGCCAGCAGTGATAGGAGGCTAGCAGTCTACGAGCAGTACTTC
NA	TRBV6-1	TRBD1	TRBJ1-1	CASTRDRDNTEAFF	TGTGCCAGCACCAGAGACAGGGACAACACTGAAGCTTTCTTT
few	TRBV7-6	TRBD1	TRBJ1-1	CASSGQEGTEAFF	TGTGCCAGCAGCGGACAGGAAGGGACTGAAGCTTTCTTT